This T cell receptor (beta chain) comes out of a study of Graves' ophthalmopathy and Graves' hyperthyroidism. Study-level results: Researchers report that a 13-signature model separated ophthalmopathy from stable hyperthyroidism, posting around 86% sensitivity and 75% to 84% specificity.

Amplification targeted the TCR beta CDR3 regions, with RNA transcripts as the source material. The first-round RT-PCR employed HTBI primers together with the Qiagen OneStep RT-PCR kit. A multiplex PCR was then performed as the second round. TCRdb analysed the multiplex PCR reads with MiXCR anew, one entry per CDR3 protein. The table includes some 170,000 distinct CDR3 sequences, around 39% detected once. Concerning this clonotype itself: No antigen is known for it.

Having ophthalmopathy, the donors showed moderate-to-severe activity, CAS ≥3 and NOSPECS ≥4, with disease lasting under 3 months. Other autoimmune diseases, uncontrolled infections, pregnancy or lactation excluded patients from enrollment. The evidence that diagnosis relied on was clinical symptoms, serum thyroxine, TRAb, thyroid ultrasound and orbital computed tomography. Germline values: CDR1 SQVTM, CDR2 ANQGSEA. The CDR3 runs 12 residues. With 2 bases removed from V and 8 bases from J, the gap between germline ends came to 9 bases. The chain employs TRBV29-1 and TRBJ2-2; D gene ambiguous. The sequence came from a man aged 25 to 40 with Graves' ophthalmopathy. Sequences were obtained from peripheral blood. The CDR3 sequence: CSVESDGGELFF. CDR3 sequence (DNA): TGCAGCGTTGAAAGCGATGGGGGGGAGCTGTTTTTT.